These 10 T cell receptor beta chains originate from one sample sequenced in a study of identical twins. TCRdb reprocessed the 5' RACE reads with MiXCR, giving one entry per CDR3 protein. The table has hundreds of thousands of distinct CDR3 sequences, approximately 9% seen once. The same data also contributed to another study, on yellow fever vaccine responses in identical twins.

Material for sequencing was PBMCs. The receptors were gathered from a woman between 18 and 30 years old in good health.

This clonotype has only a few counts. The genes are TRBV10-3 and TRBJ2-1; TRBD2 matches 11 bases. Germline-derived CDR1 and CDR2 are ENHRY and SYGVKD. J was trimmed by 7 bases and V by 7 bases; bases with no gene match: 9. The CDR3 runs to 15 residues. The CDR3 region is CAINNLLAGENEQFF. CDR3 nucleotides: TGTGCCATCAATAACTTACTAGCGGGAGAGAATGAGCAGTTCTTC.

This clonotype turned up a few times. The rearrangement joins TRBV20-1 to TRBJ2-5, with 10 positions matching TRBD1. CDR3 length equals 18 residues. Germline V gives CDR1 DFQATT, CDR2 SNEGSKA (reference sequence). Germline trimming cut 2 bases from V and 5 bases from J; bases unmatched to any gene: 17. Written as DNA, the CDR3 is TGCAGTGCTAGATCTGCCCGGGACAGGGGTTTGAGTAAGGAGACCCAGTACTTC. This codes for CSARSARDRGLSKETQYF.

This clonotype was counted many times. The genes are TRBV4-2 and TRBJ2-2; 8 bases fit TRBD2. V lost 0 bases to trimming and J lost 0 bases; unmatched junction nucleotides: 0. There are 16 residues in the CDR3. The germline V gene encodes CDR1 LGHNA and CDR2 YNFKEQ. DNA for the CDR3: TGTGCCAGCAGCCAAGAACTAGCGGCGAACACCGGGGAGCTGTTTTTT. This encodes CASSQELAANTGELFF.

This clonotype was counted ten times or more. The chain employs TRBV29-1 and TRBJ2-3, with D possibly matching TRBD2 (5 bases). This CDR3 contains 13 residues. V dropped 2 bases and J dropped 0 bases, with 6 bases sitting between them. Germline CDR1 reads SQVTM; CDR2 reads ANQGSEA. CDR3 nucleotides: TGCAGCGTTGAAAGCGGAAGCACAGATACGCAGTATTTT. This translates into CSVESGSTDTQYF.

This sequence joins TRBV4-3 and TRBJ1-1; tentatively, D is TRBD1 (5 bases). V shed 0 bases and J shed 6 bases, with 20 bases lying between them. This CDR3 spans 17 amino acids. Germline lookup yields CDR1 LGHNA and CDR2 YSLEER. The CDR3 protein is CASSQERAGSGESEAFF. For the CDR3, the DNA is TGCGCCAGCAGCCAAGAACGGGCAGGGAGTGGAGAATCTGAAGCTTTCTTT.

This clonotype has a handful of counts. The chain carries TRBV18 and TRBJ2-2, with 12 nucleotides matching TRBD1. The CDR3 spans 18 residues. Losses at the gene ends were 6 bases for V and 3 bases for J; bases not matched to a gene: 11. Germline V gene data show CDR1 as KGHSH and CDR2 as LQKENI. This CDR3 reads CASSRDRGPPTHTGELFF. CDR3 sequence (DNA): TGTGCCAGCTCCCGGGACAGGGGGCCTCCTACGCACACCGGGGAGCTGTTTTTT. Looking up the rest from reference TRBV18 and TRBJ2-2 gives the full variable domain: NAGVMQNPRHLVRRRGQEARLRCSPMKGHSHVYWYRQLPEEGLKFMVYLQKENIIDESGMPKERFSAEFPKEGPSILRIQQVVRGDSAAYFCASSRDRGPPTHTGELFFGEGSRLTVL.

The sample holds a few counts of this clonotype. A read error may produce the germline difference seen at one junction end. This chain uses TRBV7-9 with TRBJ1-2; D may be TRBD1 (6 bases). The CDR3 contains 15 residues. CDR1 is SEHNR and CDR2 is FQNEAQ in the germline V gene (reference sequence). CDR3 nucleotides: TGTCCCAGCAGCTGGCAGGGGACTAGCGTGTCTGGCTACACCTTC. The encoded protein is CPSSWQGTSVSGYTF.

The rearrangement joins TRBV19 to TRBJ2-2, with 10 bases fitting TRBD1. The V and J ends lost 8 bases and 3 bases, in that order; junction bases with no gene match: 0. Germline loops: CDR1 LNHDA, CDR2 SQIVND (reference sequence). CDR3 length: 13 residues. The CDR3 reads CASDRGHTGELFF. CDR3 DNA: TGTGCCAGTGACAGGGGGCACACCGGGGAGCTGTTTTTT.

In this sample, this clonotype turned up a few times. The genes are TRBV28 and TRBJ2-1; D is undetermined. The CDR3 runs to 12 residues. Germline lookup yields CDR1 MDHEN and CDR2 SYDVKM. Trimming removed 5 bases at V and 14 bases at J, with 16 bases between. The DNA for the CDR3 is TGTGCCAGCAGTCCTTCGGACCTAGGGAAGTTCTTC. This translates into CASSPSDLGKFF.

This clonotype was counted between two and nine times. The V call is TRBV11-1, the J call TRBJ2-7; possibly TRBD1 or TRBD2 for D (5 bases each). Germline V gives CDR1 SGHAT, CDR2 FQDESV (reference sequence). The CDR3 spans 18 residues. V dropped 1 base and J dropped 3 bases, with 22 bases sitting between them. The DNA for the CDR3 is TGTGCCAGCAGCTTAGAGGTGGGACGGGCCGGGCCCTACTACGAGCAGTACTTC. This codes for CASSLEVGRAGPYYEQYF.